Following are 15 T cell receptor beta chains from one sample sequenced in a study of response to subunit inactivated influenza vaccine. One entry per CDR3 protein results from TCRdb running MiXCR on the RT-PCR reads. This table holds about 520,000 distinct CDR3 sequences, roughly 7.9% found once. The source was PBMCs from blood, collected roughly 24 months after vaccination. Source of these receptors: a man between 50 and 69 years old who received an inactivated influenza vaccine.

This clonotype was counted at least ten times. This chain uses TRBV20-1 with TRBJ1-4; D is undetermined. Germline V CDR1 and CDR2: DFQATT, SNEGSKA (reference sequence). Trimming took off 3 bases at V and 0 bases at J, with 5 bases between the two ends. The CDR3 is 13 residues long. The CDR3 DNA follows: TGCAGTGCTAGTAGCGCAACTAATGAAAAACTGTTTTTT. Translated: CSASSATNEKLFF.

This clonotype was detected a few times. The chain combines TRBV12-3 or TRBV12-4 with TRBJ2-2; D may be TRBD2 (5 bases). This CDR3 region has 15 residues. V was trimmed by 4 bases and J by 7 bases, leaving 16 bases between them. The CDR3 coding sequence is TGTGCCAGCAGTTCCGGACTCCCCAGCTACGGGGAGCTGTTTTTT. Translated: CASSSGLPSYGELFF.

A few counts support this clonotype. The rearrangement links TRBV7-9 to TRBJ2-2; TRBD1 might be the D (6 bases). Deletions cut 4 bases from V and 1 base from J, with 10 bases between. The length of the CDR3 is 15 residues. Germline V CDR1 and CDR2: SEHNR, FQNEAQ (reference sequence). Here the CDR3 DNA reads TGTGCCAGCAGCTCCTACAGGGTGAACACCGGGGAGCTGTTTTTT. Encoded protein: CASSSYRVNTGELFF.

At least ten counts were recorded for this clonotype. The chain joins TRBV6-5 to TRBJ1-1; D gene uncertain. V gave up 2 bases and J gave up 1 base, with 8 bases separating them. CDR1 and CDR2 (germline): MNHEY, SVGAGI. The CDR3 spans 14 residues. For the CDR3, the DNA is TGTGCCAGCAGTTACGTGCAGGAGAACACTGAAGCTTTCTTT. It specifies CASSYVQENTEAFF.

A few counts support this clonotype. The CDR3 loop is CASSNPRLAGAKNIQYF. The CDR3 DNA sequence: TGTGCCAGCAGTAACCCGCGACTAGCGGGGGCCAAAAACATTCAGTACTTC. The gene calls are TRBV7-9 and TRBJ2-4, with 11 bases fitting TRBD2. V gave up 6 bases and J gave up 1 base; unmatched junction bases: 8. The CDR3 is 17 residues long. Per germline, CDR1 SEHNR and CDR2 FQNEAQ (reference sequence). Full variable domain (missing parts from reference TRBV7-9 and TRBJ2-4): DTGVSQNPRHKITKRGQNVTFRCDPISEHNRLYWYRQTLGQGPEFLTYFQNEAQLEKSRLLSDRFSAERPKGSFSTLEIQRTEQGDSAMYLCASSNPRLAGAKNIQYFGAGTRLSVL.

In its sample, this clonotype was seen a few times. DNA of the CDR3: TGCGCCAGCAGCTTGGATGGGATCTCGGGGACTGAAGCTTTCTTT. Its translation is CASSLDGISGTEAFF. The V gene is TRBV5-1, the J gene TRBJ1-1; D gene ambiguous. V dropped 0 bases and J dropped 5 bases, with 14 bases sitting between them. Germline CDR1 and CDR2: SGHRS and YFSETQ. The CDR3 is 15 amino acids.

The gene calls are TRBV5-5 and TRBJ1-1; D gene unclear. CDR1 and CDR2 (germline): SGHKS, YYEKEE (reference sequence). With 3 bases removed from V and 1 base from J, the gap between germline ends came to 10 bases. The CDR3 covers 14 residues. The CDR3 DNA is TGTGCCAGCAGCTCAGGTCCGGAGAACACTGAAGCTTTCTTT. Protein sequence: CASSSGPENTEAFF.

In its sample, this clonotype was seen many times. The rearrangement links TRBV10-2 to TRBJ2-1; D call uncertain. There are 18 residues in the CDR3. In germline, CDR1 is WSHSY, CDR2 SAAADI. V lost 6 bases and J lost 0, with 21 bases in between. DNA for the CDR3: TGCGCCAGCAGGAGGATAAGGGAAGGCGGAATCTCCTACAATGAGCAGTTCTTC. It yields the protein CASRRIREGGISYNEQFF.

In this sample, this clonotype turned up a few times. The chain has TRBV20-1 and TRBJ1-5; TRBD1 aligns across 10 bases. The trim removed 4 bases at V and 5 bases at J, leaving 5 bases unmatched. The CDR3 loop spans 14 amino acids. Germline CDR1 DFQATT, CDR2 SNEGSKA (reference sequence). The CDR3: CSATTGGSDQPQHF. For the CDR3, the DNA is TGCAGTGCTACGACAGGGGGCTCAGATCAGCCCCAGCATTTT.

The rearrangement joins TRBV20-1 to TRBJ1-2; 7 bases are a match to TRBD1. Germline loops: CDR1 DFQATT, CDR2 SNEGSKA (reference sequence). Trimming at V came to 5 bases and at J to 3 bases, leaving 9 bases not matched to a gene. This CDR3 spans 14 amino acids. CDR3 sequence: CSAPTGEWDYGYTF. CDR3 coding DNA: TGCAGTGCTCCTACAGGGGAGTGGGACTATGGCTACACCTTC.

The V call is TRBV27, the J call TRBJ2-1; D is uncertain. This CDR3 is 16 amino acids long. With 7 bases removed from V and 0 bases from J, the gap between germline ends came to 16 bases. Per germline, CDR1 MNHEY and CDR2 SMNVEV (reference sequence). Written as DNA, the CDR3 is TGTGCCAGCACCCCTGCGGTCGGCTACTCCTACAATGAGCAGTTCTTC. Translation gives CASTPAVGYSYNEQFF.

This clonotype has more than one count but fewer than ten. This sequence joins TRBV5-5 and TRBJ2-2, with 9 bases lining up with TRBD2. The germline CDR1 and CDR2 sequences are SGHKS and YYEKEE (reference sequence). CDR3 length: 17 residues. After removal of 4 bases from V and 6 bases from J, the junction contained 13 bases not matched to a gene. Here the CDR3 reads CASSPAGGRARAGELFF. The CDR3 bases are TGTGCCAGCAGCCCAGCGGGCGGGAGGGCCCGGGCCGGGGAGCTGTTTTTT.

This clonotype was recorded at least ten times. The chain joins TRBV4-2 to TRBJ2-1, with D maybe TRBD2 (5 bases). Trimming pared 0 bases from V and 15 bases from J, leaving 15 bases between. This CDR3 is built from 13 residues. Germline lookup yields CDR1 LGHNA and CDR2 YNFKEQ. The CDR3 DNA is TGTGCCAGCAGCCAAGAAGATGGACTTACGGCGTTCTTC. This encodes CASSQEDGLTAFF.

This clonotype was counted at least ten times. One end of the junction does not line up with germline, which may come from a read error. The chain uses TRBV5-1 and TRBJ2-3; 7 positions agree with TRBD2. Per germline, CDR1 SGHRS and CDR2 YFSETQ. The length of the CDR3 is 15 residues. CDR3 nucleotides: TGTGCCAGCAGTCCCGGGACTACGGGCACAGATACGCAGTATTTT. Its translation is CASSPGTTGTDTQYF.

This clonotype was seen a handful of times. The chain recombines TRBV27 with TRBJ1-5, with no clear D. There are 13 residues in the CDR3. V lost 5 bases to trimming and J lost 7 bases, with 12 bases between them. From germline, CDR1 is MNHEY and CDR2 SMNVEV (reference sequence). The CDR3 bases are TGTGCCAGCAGTCCGTCATGGGCGCAGCCCCAGCATTTT. Residues: CASSPSWAQPQHF.